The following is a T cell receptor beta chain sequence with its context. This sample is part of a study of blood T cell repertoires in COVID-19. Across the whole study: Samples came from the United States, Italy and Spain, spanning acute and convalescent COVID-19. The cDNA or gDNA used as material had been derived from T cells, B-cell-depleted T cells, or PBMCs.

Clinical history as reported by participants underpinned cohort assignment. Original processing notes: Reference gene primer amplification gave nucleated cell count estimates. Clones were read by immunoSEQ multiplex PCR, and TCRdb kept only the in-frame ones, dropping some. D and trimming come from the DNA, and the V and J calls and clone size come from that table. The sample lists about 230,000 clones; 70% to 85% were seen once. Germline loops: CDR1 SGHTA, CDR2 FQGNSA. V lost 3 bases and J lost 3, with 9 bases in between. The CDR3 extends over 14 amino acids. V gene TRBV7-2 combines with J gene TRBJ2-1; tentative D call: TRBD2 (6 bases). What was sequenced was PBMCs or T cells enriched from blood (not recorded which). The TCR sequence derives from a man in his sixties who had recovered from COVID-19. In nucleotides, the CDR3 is TGTGCCAGCAGCTTCGGGGGAGACTACAATGAGCAGTTCTTC. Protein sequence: CASSFGGDYNEQFF. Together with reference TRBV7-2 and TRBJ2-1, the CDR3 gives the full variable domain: GAGVSQSPSNKVTEKGKDVELRCDPISGHTALYWYRQSLGQGLEFLIYFQGNSAPDKSGLPSDRFSAERTGGSVSTLTIQRTQQEDSAVYLCASSFGGDYNEQFFGPGTRLTVL.